This T cell receptor (beta chain) was captured in a study of shared clonotypes between healthy human individuals. With 10 bases removed from V and 0 bases from J, the gap between germline ends came to 13 bases. CDR1 and CDR2 (germline): MNHNY, SVGAGI (reference sequence). This CDR3 is 13 amino acids long. There are a few counts of this clone. Using immunoSEQ multiplex PCR, the repertoire was profiled, and TCRdb retains in-frame clones only, with some absent. The sample comprises 530,000 or so clones, 75% to 80% of which are singletons, and approximately 12% rests with the top ten. The chain carries TRBV6-6 and TRBJ2-7; no firm D call. Sequencing used PBMCs. The TCR was taken from a woman aged 40 to 50 in good health. Some clones in this sample may be carry-over from other donors' samples. The chain's CDR3 is CATSSGFSYEQYF. CDR3 DNA sequence: TGTGCCACCTCCTCGGGCTTCTCCTACGAGCAGTACTTC.